Listed below are T cell receptor beta chains from one sample, sequenced in a study of shared clonotypes between healthy human individuals. Sequenced by immunoSEQ multiplex PCR; TCRdb stores in-frame clones only, minus some. The table lists 1,400,000 or so clones, approximately 98.5% of them singletons. Material for sequencing was naive CD4+ T cells sorted from blood. All receptors derive from a young man in good health. The CDR3 runs from the conserved cysteine through the conserved F or W. Fields, in order: clone size, D gene, J gene, V gene, CDR3 protein, CDR3 DNA. A D gene is named only where the DNA matches it firmly. Size values are once, few and many counts, or a class for expanded clones, and some rows have none.

size: once
D: .
J: TRBJ2-2
V: TRBV5-4
CDR3: CASSSYTGRDTGELFF
DNA: TGTGCCAGCAGCTCCTATACAGGGAGGGACACCGGGGAGCTGTTTTTT

size: .
D: .
J: TRBJ2-2
V: TRBV9
CDR3: CASSVGGTALPGELFF
DNA: TGTGCCAGCAGCGTCGGGGGGACAGCGCTCCCCGGGGAGCTGTTTTTT

size: .
D: .
J: TRBJ1-2
V: TRBV28
CDR3: CASSVGARLSNYGYTF
DNA: TGTGCCAGCAGCGTAGGGGCCCGACTGAGTAACTATGGCTACACCTTC

size: .
D: .
J: TRBJ2-3
V: TRBV21-1
CDR3: CASSKLSTDTQYF
DNA: TGTGCCAGCAGCAAATTGAGCACAGATACGCAGTATTTT

size: once
D: TRBD1
J: TRBJ2-3
V: TRBV29-1
CDR3: CSVEGAGGGTDTQYF
DNA: TGCAGCGTTGAGGGCGCAGGGGGCGGCACAGATACGCAGTATTTT

size: .
D: .
J: TRBJ2-1
V: TRBV11-2
CDR3: CASSHNNEQFF
DNA: TGTGCCAGCAGCCACAACAATGAGCAGTTCTTC

size: .
D: .
J: TRBJ2-2
V: TRBV4-1
CDR3: CASSPGHPNTGELFF
DNA: TGCGCCAGCAGCCCGGGACACCCGAACACCGGGGAGCTGTTTTTT

size: .
D: .
J: TRBJ1-5
V: TRBV12-5
CDR3: CASALSEDQPQHF
DNA: TGTGCTAGTGCCCTCTCAGAAGATCAGCCCCAGCATTTT

size: .
D: TRBD2
J: TRBJ2-7
V: TRBV7-8
CDR3: CASRAQRDPSYEQYF
DNA: TGTGCCAGCAGGGCTCAGCGGGACCCCTCCTACGAGCAGTACTTC

size: .
D: .
J: TRBJ1-3
V: TRBV9
CDR3: CASSVDAYGNTIYF
DNA: TGTGCCAGCAGCGTCGATGCTTACGGAAACACCATATATTTT

size: .
D: .
J: TRBJ2-7
V: TRBV7-2
CDR3: CASSPITIPIGYEQYF
DNA: TGTGCCAGCAGCCCCATCACTATACCTATTGGCTACGAGCAGTACTTC

size: .
D: TRBD2
J: TRBJ2-5
V: TRBV2
CDR3: CASSAGLGETQYF
DNA: TGTGCCAGCAGCGCGGGACTAGGGGAGACCCAGTACTTC

size: .
D: .
J: TRBJ2-2
V: TRBV9
CDR3: CASSLRGSEAGELFF
DNA: TGTGCCAGCAGCCTAAGAGGGAGCGAGGCCGGGGAGCTGTTTTTT

size: .
D: .
J: TRBJ1-2
V: TRBV29-1
CDR3: CSVGDRHYGYTF
DNA: TGCAGCGTTGGCGACAGGCACTATGGCTACACCTTC

size: .
D: .
J: TRBJ1-5
V: TRBV27
CDR3: CASSWNARNQPQHF
DNA: TGTGCCAGCAGTTGGAACGCCCGCAATCAGCCCCAGCATTTT

size: .
D: .
J: TRBJ2-7
V: TRBV6-6
CDR3: CASSQAPVREQYF
DNA: TGTGCCAGCAGCCAAGCCCCCGTACGGGAGCAGTACTTC